This TCR beta chain stems from a study of beta chain features in type 1 diabetes. Broader study findings: Whether TCRB rearrangement is influenced by HLA type went unresolved here. Across all four CD4+ subsets, people with type 1 diabetes showed modestly shorter TCRB CDR3s. Diminished insertions and augmented deletions at VDJ junctions characterized type 1 diabetes patients.

The table lists this clone with a few counts. No antigen is known for it. cDNA synthesis used the whole RNA isolate, giving expressed TCRB sequences. The study sequenced naive, central memory and regulatory T cell samples to an average of around 3.5 million reads. Sequencing used immunoSEQ multiplex PCR; TCRdb keeps in-frame clones, though not all of them. The sample consists of 600,000 to 700,000 clones, 9.5% to 15% of them appearing once. Germline lookup yields CDR1 SGHTS and CDR2 YDEGEE. J was trimmed by 2 bases and V by 4 bases; bases with no gene match: 4. The CDR3 is made up of 15 amino acids. Material for sequencing was naive CD4+ T cells from blood. V usage is TRBV5-8 and J usage is TRBJ1-4; TRBD1 matches 8 bases. This sequence originates from a man aged 25-45 years with type 1 diabetes. The CDR3 bases are TGTGCCAGCAGCCTGACAGGGGCCACTAATGAAAAACTGTTTTTT. It is translated as CASSLTGATNEKLFF.